Below are 32 T cell receptor beta chains sequenced from a single sample in a study of blood T cell repertoires in COVID-19. Only in-frame clones appear in the TCRdb table, and some are missing; sequencing was by immunoSEQ multiplex PCR. The sample includes approximately 210,000 clones, less than 85% of them seen just once. The specimen was peripheral blood. The receptors were gathered from a woman in her seventies with active or convalescent COVID-19.

V gene TRBV25-1 combines with J gene TRBJ1-5; maybe TRBD1 (6 bases). The V gene lost 4 bases and the J gene lost 4 bases, with 8 bases spanning the gap. This CDR3 is 13 amino acids long. The germline CDR1 and CDR2 sequences are MGHDK and SYGVNS. CDR3 protein: CASSATGNQPQHF. The CDR3 coding sequence is TGTGCCAGCAGTGCAACAGGGAATCAGCCCCAGCATTTT.

CDR3 in amino acids: CSVQATWGYTF. The CDR3 DNA reads TGCAGCGTGCAAGCTACTTGGGGCTACACCTTC. This chain uses TRBV29-1 with TRBJ1-2; D gene uncertain. The germline gives CDR1 SQVTM, CDR2 ANQGSEA. Between the trimmed V and J ends, which lost 6 bases and 8 bases, there was a span of 13 bases. This CDR3 spans 11 amino acids.

The rearrangement links TRBV5-4 to TRBJ1-2; 8 nucleotides align to TRBD1. The germline CDR1 and CDR2 sequences are SGHNT and YYREEE (reference sequence). The V and J ends lost 5 bases and 4 bases, in that order; junction bases with no gene match: 4. The CDR3 runs 13 residues. CDR3 bases: TGTGCCAGCAGAGGGACAGGCGTCTATGGCTACACCTTC. Its translation is CASRGTGVYGYTF.

V is TRBV19 and J is TRBJ1-3; TRBD1 agrees at 8 bases. Germline CDR1 reads LNHDA; CDR2 reads SQIVND (reference sequence). J lost 4 bases, V lost 6 bases, and 5 bases had no gene match. The CDR3 loop spans 14 amino acids. CDR3 sequence: CASRDREEGNTIYF. In nucleotides, the CDR3 is TGTGCCAGTAGGGACAGGGAGGAAGGAAACACCATATATTTT.

The chain uses TRBV28 and TRBJ1-6; weak D call: TRBD1 (5 bases). Germline CDR1 MDHEN, CDR2 SYDVKM. Trimming left V 6 bases short and J 7 bases short, with 16 bases between. The CDR3 runs to 15 residues. CDR3 in amino acids: CASSAGQILNSPLHF. CDR3 bases: TGTGCCAGCAGCGCGGGGCAGATATTAAATTCACCCCTCCACTTT. The complete variable domain, with remaining parts taken from reference TRBV28 and TRBJ1-6, reads DVKVTQSSRYLVKRTGEKVFLECVQDMDHENMFWYRQDPGLGLRLIYFSYDVKMKEKGDIPEGYSVSREKKERFSLILESASTNQTSMYLCASSAGQILNSPLHFGNGTRLTVT.

This clone was recorded only once. The chain combines TRBV3-1 (or the pseudogene TRBV3-2) with TRBJ1-1; D may be TRBD1 (5 bases). Trimming removed 5 bases from V and 1 base from J, with 8 bases in between. The CDR3 consists of 13 residues. Germline assignment: CDR1 LGHDT and CDR2 YNNKEL (reference sequence). The DNA of the CDR3 is TGTGCCAGCAGCAGCCAGGGGAACACTGAAGCTTTCTTT. This codes for CASSSQGNTEAFF.

DNA for the CDR3: TGTGCCAGCAGCTCCGCTAGCGGGAGGCCAGATACGCAGTATTTT. This sequence encodes CASSSASGRPDTQYF. This chain joins TRBV5-4 and TRBJ2-3, with TRBD2 identical over 11 bases. CDR3 length equals 15 residues. The germline gives CDR1 SGHNT, CDR2 YYREEE (reference sequence). Trimming cost V 3 bases and J 4 bases; bases outside gene matches: 4. Full variable domain (rest looked up from reference TRBV5-4 and TRBJ2-3): ETGVTQSPTHLIKTRGQQVTLRCSSQSGHNTVSWYQQALGQGPQFIFQYYREEENGRGNFPPRFSGLQFPNYSSELNVNALELDDSALYLCASSSASGRPDTQYFGPGTRLTVL.

The gene calls are TRBV12-3 or TRBV12-4 and TRBJ2-7; no reliable D call. Trimming removed 4 bases from V and 6 bases from J, with 10 bases in between. This CDR3 contains 12 residues. CDR3 sequence: CASSSLTPEQYF. The CDR3 DNA is TGTGCCAGCAGTTCACTGACACCCGAGCAGTACTTC.

The chain carries TRBV5-8 and TRBJ2-2; perhaps TRBD2 as D (5 bases). The CDR3 runs 15 residues. Germline V gene data show CDR1 as SGHTS and CDR2 as YDEGEE. V was shortened by 0 bases and J by 2 bases, with 8 bases between the two germline ends. The CDR3 loop reads CASSLGRTNTGELFF. In nucleotides, the CDR3 is TGTGCCAGCAGCTTGGGACGGACTAACACCGGGGAGCTGTTTTTT.

This sequence joins TRBV7-2 and TRBJ2-3; 7 bases agree with TRBD2. The CDR3 covers 14 residues. The ends lost 5 bases at V and 1 base at J; junction bases unmatched: 3. From germline, CDR1 is SGHTA and CDR2 FQGNSA. The CDR3 DNA reads as TGTGCCAGCAGCCCACGGGAGGGCACAGATACGCAGTATTTT. Protein product: CASSPREGTDTQYF.

This clone was counted a few times. The rearrangement links TRBV30 to TRBJ2-1, with D tentatively TRBD1 (6 bases). Germline lookup yields CDR1 GTSNPN and CDR2 SVGIG (reference sequence). The CDR3 runs 13 residues. The V end was cut by 8 bases, the J end by 6 bases, with 17 bases between. The CDR3 DNA reads TGTGCCCTCCGGGACACCTTGCGCAATGAGCAGTTCTTC. This sequence encodes CALRDTLRNEQFF.

The chain couples TRBV6-5 to TRBJ1-2; the match to TRBD1 covers 11 bases. Germline lookup yields CDR1 MNHEY and CDR2 SVGAGI. The CDR3 has 14 residues. V lost 6 bases and J lost 2; bases outside the gene matches: 2. The CDR3 region has the DNA TGTGCCAGCAGCCGGGACAGGGGGAACTATGGCTACACCTTC. It is translated as CASSRDRGNYGYTF.

The chain recombines TRBV18 with TRBJ2-5; 9 nucleotides match TRBD1. There are 13 residues in the CDR3. CDR1 and CDR2 (germline): KGHSH, LQKENI. V shed 5 bases, J shed 5 bases, and the junction held 3 bases outside the gene matches. The CDR3 region is CASSRDRDETQYF. In nucleotides, the CDR3 is TGTGCCAGCTCAAGGGACAGGGACGAGACCCAGTACTTC.

The chain uses TRBV4-1 and TRBJ1-1; D is perhaps TRBD1 (6 bases). The CDR3 extends over 13 amino acids. V gave up 4 bases and J gave up 5 bases, with 11 bases separating them. CDR1 MGHRA and CDR2 YSYEKL come from the germline V gene. In DNA form, the CDR3 reads TGCGCCAGCAGCCCAAAGAGGGGGACTGAAGCTTTCTTT. This gives the protein CASSPKRGTEAFF.

This clone has just a few counts. The gene calls are TRBV7-9 and TRBJ1-2; 8 bases align to TRBD1. V shed 5 bases and J 4 bases; nucleotides not matched to a gene: 6. Germline-derived CDR1 and CDR2 are SEHNR and FQNEAQ (reference sequence). This CDR3 is built from 14 residues. CDR3 loop: CASSQGQGVYGYTF. In DNA form, the CDR3 reads TGTGCCAGCAGCCAAGGACAGGGCGTCTATGGCTACACCTTC.

V and J are TRBV6-6 and TRBJ1-1; D is possibly TRBD1 (6 bases). Germline V CDR1 and CDR2: MNHNY, SVGAGI (reference sequence). There are 15 residues in the CDR3. Trimming took off 5 bases at V and 4 bases at J, with 17 bases between the two ends. DNA of the CDR3: TGTGCCAGCAGTCCACAGGGTTCACAGGGCACTGAAGCTTTCTTT. Protein: CASSPQGSQGTEAFF.

The V gene is TRBV5-1, the J gene TRBJ2-5; TRBD1 matches 10 bases. CDR3 length equals 14 residues. CDR1 and CDR2 (germline): SGHRS, YFSETQ. V lost 2 bases to trimming and J lost 3 bases; unmatched junction nucleotides: 1. In DNA form, the CDR3 reads TGCGCCAGCAGCTTTGGGACAGGGGAAGAGACCCAGTACTTC. Translating it yields CASSFGTGEETQYF.

This clone was seen a few times. The chain carries TRBV27 and TRBJ1-5; possibly TRBD1 for D (6 bases). The V end lost 5 bases, the J end lost 5 bases, and 16 bases lay between the germline ends. In germline, CDR1 is MNHEY, CDR2 SMNVEV (reference sequence). There are 15 residues in the CDR3. The CDR3 DNA reads TGTGCCAGCAGTCAAAACAGGGCGGCGGATCAGCCCCAGCATTTT. Amino acid sequence: CASSQNRAADQPQHF.

The chain carries TRBV4-1 and TRBJ1-2; perhaps TRBD1 as D (6 bases). CDR3 length equals 17 residues. Trimming cost V 0 bases and J 4 bases, with 18 bases left between them. The germline gives CDR1 MGHRA, CDR2 YSYEKL. CDR3 in amino acids: CASSQEGAQGSVYGYTF. In nucleotides, the CDR3 is TGCGCCAGCAGCCAAGAAGGAGCACAGGGATCCGTCTATGGCTACACCTTC.

This chain joins TRBV3-1 (or the pseudogene TRBV3-2) and TRBJ2-7; TRBD2 matches at 9 bases. The CDR3 runs 15 residues. Germline lookup yields CDR1 LGHDT and CDR2 YNNKEL (reference sequence). V dropped 3 bases and J dropped 6; count of bases not matched to a gene: 9. Written as DNA, the CDR3 is TGTGCCAGCAGCCAGGGGGTTAGCGGGAGCAGCGAGCAGTACTTC. It translates to CASSQGVSGSSEQYF.

The V call is TRBV19, the J call TRBJ1-3; a possible D gene is TRBD1 (6 bases). V lost 5 bases, J lost 6 bases, and 11 bases lay in between. The germline V gene has CDR1 LNHDA and CDR2 SQIVND (reference sequence). The CDR3 is 13 residues long. CDR3 loop: CASSEMGANTIYF. The CDR3 DNA sequence: TGTGCCAGTAGTGAGATGGGGGCAAACACCATATATTTT.

This sequence joins TRBV21-1 and TRBJ2-7; the tabulated D call, TRBD2, remains unverified against the DNA. TRBV21-1 is deemed a pseudogene. The CDR3 totals 16 residues. The CDR3 loop is CASSFLGWVAPYEQYF. CDR3 nucleotide sequence: TGTGCCAGCAGCTTTCTAGGCTGGGTAGCTCCCTACGAGCAGTACTTC.

This clone showed up just a few times. The rearrangement uses TRBV10-3 and TRBJ1-2, with unresolved D. The ends were cut back, 10 bases at V and 6 bases at J, with 18 bases in the middle. From germline, CDR1 is ENHRY and CDR2 SYGVKD. This CDR3 is 13 amino acids long. In DNA, the CDR3 is TGTGCCACGGGCACGGACGGGATACATGGCTACACCTTC. Its protein is CATGTDGIHGYTF.

This clone has a count of ten or more. J is TRBJ1-5 and V is TRBV7-8; TRBD1 matches at 9 bases. Germline CDR1 SGHVS, CDR2 FQNEAQ. This CDR3 has 16 amino acids. V lost 4 bases to trimming and J lost 1 base; unmatched junction nucleotides: 5. CDR3 in DNA: TGTGCCAGCAGCTGGGACAGGGCTGGGAGCAATCAGCCCCAGCATTTT. It codes for CASSWDRAGSNQPQHF.

This sequence joins TRBV7-2 and TRBJ2-1; 12 bases are a match to TRBD2. The CDR3 loop spans 15 amino acids. V lost 5 bases, J lost 5 bases, and 4 bases stayed unmatched. Germline V CDR1 and CDR2: SGHTA, FQGNSA. CDR3 sequence (DNA): TGTGCCAGCAGCCAGACTAGCGGGAGCCACAATGAGCAGTTCTTC. Amino acid sequence: CASSQTSGSHNEQFF. Combining the CDR3 with reference TRBV7-2 and TRBJ2-1 gives the whole variable domain GAGVSQSPSNKVTEKGKDVELRCDPISGHTALYWYRQSLGQGLEFLIYFQGNSAPDKSGLPSDRFSAERTGGSVSTLTIQRTQQEDSAVYLCASSQTSGSHNEQFFGPGTRLTVL.

The genes are TRBV3-1 (or the pseudogene TRBV3-2) and TRBJ2-3, with D uncertain. The CDR3 contains 9 residues. V was pared by 11 bases and J by 6 bases, with 6 bases between. The germline V gene has CDR1 LGHDT and CDR2 YNNKEL (reference sequence). The CDR3 sequence: CAAGDTQYF. In DNA form, the CDR3 reads TGTGCCGCCGGGGATACGCAGTATTTT.

The chain carries TRBV6-5 and TRBJ2-7, with 9 bases identical to TRBD1. There are 15 residues in the CDR3. Germline V gene data show CDR1 as MNHEY and CDR2 as SVGAGI. Unmatched junction bases numbered 11, after V lost 6 bases and J lost 5 bases. CDR3 region: CASSARQGDVNEQYF. The CDR3 nucleotides read TGTGCCAGCAGCGCGCGACAGGGGGATGTCAACGAGCAGTACTTC.

This chain links TRBV12-3 or TRBV12-4 with TRBJ1-5, with a weak D call TRBD1 (6 bases). Trimming stripped 6 bases from V and 7 bases from J, with 13 bases between. The length of the CDR3 is 13 residues. This CDR3 is CASRSVTGQPQHF. The CDR3 nucleotides are TGTGCCAGCAGGTCAGTGACAGGACAGCCCCAGCATTTT.

The chain carries TRBV25-1 and TRBJ2-3; TRBD2 aligns across 7 bases. Germline values: CDR1 MGHDK, CDR2 SYGVNS. J gave up 5 bases and V 5 bases, and 13 bases lay outside the gene matches. This CDR3 region has 16 residues. CDR3: CASSSQRGFQGDTQYF. CDR3 nucleotide sequence: TGTGCCAGCAGTTCTCAGCGGGGCTTTCAGGGAGATACGCAGTATTTT.

V gene TRBV9 combines with J gene TRBJ2-1; D is unresolved. The CDR3 totals 15 residues. Trimming took 0 bases from V and 0 from J, leaving 7 bases between them. Per the germline V gene, CDR1 is SGDLS and CDR2 is YYNGEE. In DNA form, the CDR3 reads TGTGCCAGCAGCGTAGTGGGCGTCTCCTACAATGAGCAGTTCTTC. Translation: CASSVVGVSYNEQFF.

This clone was seen once. V usage is TRBV7-2 and J usage is TRBJ2-3; D is possibly TRBD1 (6 bases). The CDR3 consists of 17 residues. V shed 3 bases and J shed 0 bases, with 16 bases lying between them. The germline V gene encodes CDR1 SGHTA and CDR2 FQGNSA. The DNA of the CDR3 is TGTGCCAGCAGCTTCAGGGGAGAACACTCTAGCACAGATACGCAGTATTTT. Its protein product is CASSFRGEHSSTDTQYF.

The chain joins TRBV5-4 to TRBJ1-5, with D perhaps TRBD1 (5 bases). The CDR3 loop spans 15 amino acids. Germline V gives CDR1 SGHNT, CDR2 YYREEE (reference sequence). Trimming left V 2 bases short and J 5 bases short, with 14 bases between. The CDR3 DNA reads TGTGCCAGCAGCTTTGGTGGGGCCTGGGATCAGCCCCAGCATTTT. Protein sequence: CASSFGGAWDQPQHF.